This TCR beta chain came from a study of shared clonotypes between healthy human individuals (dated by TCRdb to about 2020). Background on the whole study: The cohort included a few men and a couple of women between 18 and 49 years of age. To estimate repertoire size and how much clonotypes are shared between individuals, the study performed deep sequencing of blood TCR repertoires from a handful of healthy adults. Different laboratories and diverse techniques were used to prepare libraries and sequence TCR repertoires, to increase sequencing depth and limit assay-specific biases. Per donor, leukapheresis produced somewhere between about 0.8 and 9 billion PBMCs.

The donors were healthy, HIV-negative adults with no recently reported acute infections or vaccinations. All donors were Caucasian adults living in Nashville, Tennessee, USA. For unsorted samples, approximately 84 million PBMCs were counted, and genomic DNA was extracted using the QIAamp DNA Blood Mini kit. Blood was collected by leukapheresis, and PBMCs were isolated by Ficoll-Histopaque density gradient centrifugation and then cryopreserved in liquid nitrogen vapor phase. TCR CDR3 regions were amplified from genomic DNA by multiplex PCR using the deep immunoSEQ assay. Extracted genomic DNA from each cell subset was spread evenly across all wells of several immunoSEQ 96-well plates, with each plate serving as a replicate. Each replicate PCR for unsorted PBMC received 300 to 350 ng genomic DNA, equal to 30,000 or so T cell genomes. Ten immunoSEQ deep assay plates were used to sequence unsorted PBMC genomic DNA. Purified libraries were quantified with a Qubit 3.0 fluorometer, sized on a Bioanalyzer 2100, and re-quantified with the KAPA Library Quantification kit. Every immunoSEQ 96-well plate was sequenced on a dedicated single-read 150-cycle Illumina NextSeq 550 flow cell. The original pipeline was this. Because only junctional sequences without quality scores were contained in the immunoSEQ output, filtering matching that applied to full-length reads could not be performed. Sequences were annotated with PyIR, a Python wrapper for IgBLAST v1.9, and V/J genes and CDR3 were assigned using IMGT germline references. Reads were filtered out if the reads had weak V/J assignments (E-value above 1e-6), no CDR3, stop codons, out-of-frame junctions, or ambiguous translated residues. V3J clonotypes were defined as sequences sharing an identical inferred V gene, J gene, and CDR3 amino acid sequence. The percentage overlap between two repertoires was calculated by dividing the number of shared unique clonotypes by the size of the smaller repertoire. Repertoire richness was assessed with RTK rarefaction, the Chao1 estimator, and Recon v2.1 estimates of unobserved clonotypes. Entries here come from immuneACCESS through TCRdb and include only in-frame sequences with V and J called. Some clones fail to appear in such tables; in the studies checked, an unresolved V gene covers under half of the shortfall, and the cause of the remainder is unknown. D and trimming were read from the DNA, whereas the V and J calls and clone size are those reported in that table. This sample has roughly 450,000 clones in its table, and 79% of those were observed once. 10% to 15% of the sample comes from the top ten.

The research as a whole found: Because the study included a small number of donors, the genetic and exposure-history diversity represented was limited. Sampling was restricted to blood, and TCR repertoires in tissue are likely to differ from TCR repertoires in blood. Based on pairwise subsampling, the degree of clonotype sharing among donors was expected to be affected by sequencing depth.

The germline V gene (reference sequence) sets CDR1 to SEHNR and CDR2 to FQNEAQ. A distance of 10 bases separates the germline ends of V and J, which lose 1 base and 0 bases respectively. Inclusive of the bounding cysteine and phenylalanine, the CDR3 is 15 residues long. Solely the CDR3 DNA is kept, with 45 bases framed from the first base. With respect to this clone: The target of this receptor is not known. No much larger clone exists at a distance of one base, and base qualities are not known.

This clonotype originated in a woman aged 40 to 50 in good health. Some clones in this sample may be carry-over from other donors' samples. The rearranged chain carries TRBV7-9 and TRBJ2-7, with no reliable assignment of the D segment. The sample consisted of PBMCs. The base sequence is TGTGCCAGCAGCTTAGGATTTGAGGTCTCCTACGAGCAGTACTTC. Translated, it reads CASSLGFEVSYEQYF.